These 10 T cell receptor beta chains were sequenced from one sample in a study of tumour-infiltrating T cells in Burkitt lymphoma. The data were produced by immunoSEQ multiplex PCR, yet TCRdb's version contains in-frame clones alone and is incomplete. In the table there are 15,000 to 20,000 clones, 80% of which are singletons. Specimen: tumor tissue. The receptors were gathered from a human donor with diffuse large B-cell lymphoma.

The CDR3: CASSLDEMGQTEAFF. The CDR3 DNA follows: TGCGCCAGCAGCCTGGACGAAATGGGACAGACTGAAGCTTTCTTT. This rearrangement joins TRBV5-1 to TRBJ1-1; 7 bases agree with TRBD1. The V gene's germline CDR1 is SGHRS and CDR2 YFSETQ. The length of the CDR3 is 15 residues. V lost 4 bases, J lost 5 bases, and 11 bases stayed unmatched.

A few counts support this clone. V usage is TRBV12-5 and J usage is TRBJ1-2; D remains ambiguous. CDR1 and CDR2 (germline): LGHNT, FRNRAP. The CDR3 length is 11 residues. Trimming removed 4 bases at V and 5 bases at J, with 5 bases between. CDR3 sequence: CASGSGYGYTF. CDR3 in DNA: TGTGCTAGTGGTTCGGGGTATGGCTACACCTTC.

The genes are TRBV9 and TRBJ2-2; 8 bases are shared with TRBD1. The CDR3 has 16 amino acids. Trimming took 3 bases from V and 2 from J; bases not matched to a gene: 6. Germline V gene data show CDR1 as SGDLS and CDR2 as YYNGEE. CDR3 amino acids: CASSAGTGLNTGELFF. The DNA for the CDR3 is TGTGCCAGCAGCGCCGGGACAGGCCTTAACACCGGGGAGCTGTTTTTT.

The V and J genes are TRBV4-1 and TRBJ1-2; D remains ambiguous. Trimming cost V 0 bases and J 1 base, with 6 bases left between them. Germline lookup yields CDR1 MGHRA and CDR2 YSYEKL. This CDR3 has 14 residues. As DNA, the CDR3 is TGCGCCAGCAGCCAAGATCCGATTAACTATGGCTACACCTTC. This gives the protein CASSQDPINYGYTF.

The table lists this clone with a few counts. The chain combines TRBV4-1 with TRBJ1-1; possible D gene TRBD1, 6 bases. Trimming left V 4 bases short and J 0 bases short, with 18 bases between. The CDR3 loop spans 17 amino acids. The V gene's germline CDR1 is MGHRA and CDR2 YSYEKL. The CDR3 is CASSPREGGSMNTEAFF. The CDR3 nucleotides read TGCGCCAGCAGCCCCCGGGAGGGGGGATCGATGAACACTGAAGCTTTCTTT.

Written as DNA, the CDR3 is TGTGCCAGCACTGGCTGGACAGGGCATTTAACTGAAGCTTTCTTT. It specifies CASTGWTGHLTEAFF. This chain joins TRBV27 and TRBJ1-1, with 8 bases identical to TRBD1. J was trimmed by 5 bases and V by 7 bases; bases with no gene match: 12. There are 15 residues in the CDR3. CDR1 is MNHEY, CDR2 SMNVEV, per germline (reference sequence).

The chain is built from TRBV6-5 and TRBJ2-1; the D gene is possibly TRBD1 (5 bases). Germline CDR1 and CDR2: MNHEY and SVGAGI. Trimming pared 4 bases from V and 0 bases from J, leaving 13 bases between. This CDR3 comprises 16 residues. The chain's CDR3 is CASSWEGASSYNEQFF. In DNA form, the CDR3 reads TGTGCCAGCAGTTGGGAAGGGGCAAGCTCCTACAATGAGCAGTTCTTC.

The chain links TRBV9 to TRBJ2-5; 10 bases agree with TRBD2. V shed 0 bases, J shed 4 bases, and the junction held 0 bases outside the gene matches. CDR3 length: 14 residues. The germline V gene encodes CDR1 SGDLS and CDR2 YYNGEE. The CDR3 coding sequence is TGTGCCAGCAGCGTAGCTAGCGGGGGAGAGACCCAGTACTTC. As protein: CASSVASGGETQYF. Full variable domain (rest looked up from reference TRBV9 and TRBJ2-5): DSGVTQTPKHLITATGQRVTLRCSPRSGDLSVYWYQQSLDQGLQFLIQYYNGEERAKGNILERFSAQQFPDLHSELNLSSLELGDSALYFCASSVASGGETQYFGPGTRLLVL.

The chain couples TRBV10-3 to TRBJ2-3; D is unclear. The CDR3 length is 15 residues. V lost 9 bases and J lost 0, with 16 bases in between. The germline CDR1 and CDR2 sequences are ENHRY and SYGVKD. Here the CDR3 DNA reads TGTGCCATAAGTACCGAGTTACGGAGCACAGATACGCAGTATTTT. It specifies CAISTELRSTDTQYF.

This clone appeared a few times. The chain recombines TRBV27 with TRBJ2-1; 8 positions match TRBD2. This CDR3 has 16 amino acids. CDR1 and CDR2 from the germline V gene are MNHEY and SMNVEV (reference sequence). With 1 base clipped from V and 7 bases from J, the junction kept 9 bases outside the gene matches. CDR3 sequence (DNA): TGTGCCAGCAGTTTATTGGCGGGGGGCCTTTCAAATGAGCAGTTCTTC. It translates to CASSLLAGGLSNEQFF.